This passage covers 2 T cell receptor beta chains from one sample sequenced in a study of blood T cell repertoires in COVID-19. Repertoires were generated with immunoSEQ multiplex PCR, while TCRdb's copy carries only in-frame clones and drops some. The table lists some 150,000 clones, roughly nine tenths of them singletons. Specimen: PBMCs or T cells enriched from blood (not recorded which). All receptors derive from a human donor with acute COVID-19. The donor label of this sample is uncertain.

This rearrangement joins TRBV9 to TRBJ1-5; perhaps TRBD1 as D (5 bases). Germline lookup yields CDR1 SGDLS and CDR2 YYNGEE. The V end was cut by 0 bases, the J end by 5 bases, with 12 bases between. The CDR3 sequence is 15 residues long. The CDR3 here is CASSVAGGRHQPQHF. As DNA, the CDR3 is TGTGCCAGCAGCGTAGCGGGGGGACGGCATCAGCCCCAGCATTTT.

The genes are TRBV4-1 and TRBJ2-1; 7 bases line up with TRBD1. Germline assignment: CDR1 MGHRA and CDR2 YSYEKL. This CDR3 region has 19 residues. V shed 1 base and J 5 bases; nucleotides not matched to a gene: 17. The CDR3, as DNA: TGCGCCAGCAGCCAAGCGCCGCCCACACCGGGACAGAGTCACAATGAGCAGTTCTTC. Translation: CASSQAPPTPGQSHNEQFF.